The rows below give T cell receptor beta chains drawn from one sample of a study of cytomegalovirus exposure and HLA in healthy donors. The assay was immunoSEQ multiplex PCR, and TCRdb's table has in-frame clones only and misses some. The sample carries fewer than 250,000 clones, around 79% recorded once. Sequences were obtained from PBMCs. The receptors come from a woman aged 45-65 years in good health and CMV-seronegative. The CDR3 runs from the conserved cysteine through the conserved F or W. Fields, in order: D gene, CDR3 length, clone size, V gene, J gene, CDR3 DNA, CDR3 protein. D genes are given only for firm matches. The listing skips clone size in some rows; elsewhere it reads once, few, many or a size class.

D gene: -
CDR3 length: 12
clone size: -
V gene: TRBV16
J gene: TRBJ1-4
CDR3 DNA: TGTGCCAGCAGCCTCACAGGGGAAAAACTGTTTTTT
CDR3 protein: CASSLTGEKLFF

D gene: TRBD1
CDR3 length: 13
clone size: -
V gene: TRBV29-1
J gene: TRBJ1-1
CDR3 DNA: TGCAGCGTTGGGGCAGGGGGCGACACTGAAGCTTTCTTT
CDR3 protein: CSVGAGGDTEAFF

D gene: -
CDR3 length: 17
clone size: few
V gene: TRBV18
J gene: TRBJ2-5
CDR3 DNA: TGTGCCAGCTCACCGGCGGACGGGAAAGGTCTTGGGGAGACCCAGTACTTC
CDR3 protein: CASSPADGKGLGETQYF

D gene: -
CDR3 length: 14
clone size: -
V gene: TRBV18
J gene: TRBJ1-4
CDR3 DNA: TGTGCCAGCTCACCTTCGACGGGTATTGAAAAACTGTTTTTT
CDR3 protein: CASSPSTGIEKLFF

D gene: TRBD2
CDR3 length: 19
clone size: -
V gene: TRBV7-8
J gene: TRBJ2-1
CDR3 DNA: TGTGCCAGCAGCTTAGCTGCCGGGACTAGCGGGGGACAGGCGAATGAGCAGTTCTTC
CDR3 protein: CASSLAAGTSGGQANEQFF

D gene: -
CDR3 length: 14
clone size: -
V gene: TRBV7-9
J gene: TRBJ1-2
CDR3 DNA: TGTGCCAGCAGCTCACCGACAGTCGGTTATGGCTACACCTTC
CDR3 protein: CASSSPTVGYGYTF

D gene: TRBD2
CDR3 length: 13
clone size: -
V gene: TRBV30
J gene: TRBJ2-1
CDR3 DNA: TGTGCCTGTCAACTAGCGGGAGTTGAGGAGCAGTTCTTC
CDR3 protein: CACQLAGVEEQFF

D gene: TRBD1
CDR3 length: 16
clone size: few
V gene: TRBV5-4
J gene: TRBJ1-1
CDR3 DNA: TGTGCCAGCAGCTTGGGGGCAGGGGGTACGGGGACTGAAGCTTTCTTT
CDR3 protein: CASSLGAGGTGTEAFF

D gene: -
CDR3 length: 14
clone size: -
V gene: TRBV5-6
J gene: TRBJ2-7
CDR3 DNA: TGTGCCAGCAGCTTACCATACAGAGCCTACGAGCAGTACTTC
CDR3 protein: CASSLPYRAYEQYF

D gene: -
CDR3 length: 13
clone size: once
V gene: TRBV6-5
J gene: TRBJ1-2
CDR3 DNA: TGTGCCAGCAGTTACTCCGGGGGTGGGGGCTACACCTTC
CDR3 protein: CASSYSGGGGYTF

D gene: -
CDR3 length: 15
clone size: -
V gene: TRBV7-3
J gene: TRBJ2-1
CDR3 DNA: TGTGCCAGCAGCTCCCCAACAGGTGCCGCCGATGAGCAGTTCTTC
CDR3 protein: CASSSPTGAADEQFF

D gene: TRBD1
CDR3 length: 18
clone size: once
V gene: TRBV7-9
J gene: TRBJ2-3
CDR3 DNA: TGTTCCAGCAGCTTAACGGTTTGGACAGGGGAAGTATCAGATACGCAGTATTTT
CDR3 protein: CSSSLTVWTGEVSDTQYF

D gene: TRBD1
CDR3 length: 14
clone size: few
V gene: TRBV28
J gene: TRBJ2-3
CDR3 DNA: TGTGCCAGCAACACGGACAGGGAGACAGATACGCAGTATTTT
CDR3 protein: CASNTDRETDTQYF

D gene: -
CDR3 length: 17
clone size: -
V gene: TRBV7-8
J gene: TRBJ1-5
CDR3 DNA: TGTGCCAGCAGCTTAAGTACAGGGACTATTAGCAATCAGCCCCAGCATTTT
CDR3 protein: CASSLSTGTISNQPQHF

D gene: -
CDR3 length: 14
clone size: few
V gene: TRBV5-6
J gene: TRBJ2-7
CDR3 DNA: TGTGCCAGCAGACTAACCGACCGGCGCTACGAGCAGTACTTC
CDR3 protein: CASRLTDRRYEQYF

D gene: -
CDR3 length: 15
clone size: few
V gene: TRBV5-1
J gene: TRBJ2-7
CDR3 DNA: TGCGCCAGCAGCCCGCTTGCTGGGCCCAACTACGAGCAGTACTTC
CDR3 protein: CASSPLAGPNYEQYF

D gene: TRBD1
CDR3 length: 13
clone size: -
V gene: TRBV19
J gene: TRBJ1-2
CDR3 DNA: TGTGCCAGTACTTGGGACAGTAACTATGGCTACACCTTC
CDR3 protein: CASTWDSNYGYTF

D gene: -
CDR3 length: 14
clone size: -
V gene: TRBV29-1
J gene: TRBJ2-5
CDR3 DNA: TGCAGCGTTGAGGATACAGGGAATTGGGAGACCCAGTACTTC
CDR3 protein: CSVEDTGNWETQYF

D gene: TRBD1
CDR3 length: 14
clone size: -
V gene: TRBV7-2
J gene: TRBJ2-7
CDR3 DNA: TGTGCCAGCACACTCCGGGACAGGTCGTACGAGCAGTACTTC
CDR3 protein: CASTLRDRSYEQYF

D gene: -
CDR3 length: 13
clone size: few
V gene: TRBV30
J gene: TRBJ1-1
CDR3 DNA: TGTGCCTGGAGTATGGGGGGGAACACTGAAGCTTTCTTT
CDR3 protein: CAWSMGGNTEAFF

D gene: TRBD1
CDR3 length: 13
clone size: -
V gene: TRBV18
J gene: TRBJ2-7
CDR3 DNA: TGTGCCAGCTCCCGGGACAGAGCCTACGAGCAGTACTTC
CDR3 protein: CASSRDRAYEQYF

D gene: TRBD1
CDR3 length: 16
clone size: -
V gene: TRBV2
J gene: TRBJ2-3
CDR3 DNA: TGTGCCAGCAGTGAAAGGGCAGGGGGTCTGACAGATACGCAGTATTTT
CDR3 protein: CASSERAGGLTDTQYF

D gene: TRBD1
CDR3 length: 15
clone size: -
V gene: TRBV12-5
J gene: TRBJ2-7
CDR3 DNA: TGTGCTAGTGGTTTGGTGGGACAGTCCAATGTGGAGCAGTACTTC
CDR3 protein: CASGLVGQSNVEQYF

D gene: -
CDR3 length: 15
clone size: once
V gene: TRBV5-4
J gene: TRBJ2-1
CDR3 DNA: TGTGCCGTTCAGAAGCGGAGCAACTCCTACAATGAGCAGTTCTTC
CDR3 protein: CAVQKRSNSYNEQFF

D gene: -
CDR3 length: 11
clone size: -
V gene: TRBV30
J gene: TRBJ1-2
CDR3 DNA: TGTGCCTGGAGTGGAGGCGGTGGCTACACCTTC
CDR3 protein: CAWSGGGGYTF

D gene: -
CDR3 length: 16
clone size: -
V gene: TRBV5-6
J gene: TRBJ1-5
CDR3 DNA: TGTGCCAGCAGCCGGGTGGATAGAGATAGCAATCAGCCCCAGCATTTT
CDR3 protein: CASSRVDRDSNQPQHF

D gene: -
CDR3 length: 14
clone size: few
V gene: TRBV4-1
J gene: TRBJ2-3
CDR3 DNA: TGCGCCAGCAGCTCCTCGGCAGGTGGAGATACGCAGTATTTT
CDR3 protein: CASSSSAGGDTQYF

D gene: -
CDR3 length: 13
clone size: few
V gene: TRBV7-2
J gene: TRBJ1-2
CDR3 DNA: TGTGCCAGCAGCTTACGATCCACAGGGGGCTACACCTTC
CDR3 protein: CASSLRSTGGYTF

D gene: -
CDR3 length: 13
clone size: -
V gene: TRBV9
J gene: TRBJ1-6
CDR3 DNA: TGTGCCAGCAGCGTAGTTCAGGATTCACCCCTCCACTTT
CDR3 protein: CASSVVQDSPLHF

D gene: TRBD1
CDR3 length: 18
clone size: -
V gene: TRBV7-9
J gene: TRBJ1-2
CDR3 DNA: TGTGCCAGCAGCTTAGGAGTTGGTGGACAGGGGACCTCCTATGGCTACACCTTC
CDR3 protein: CASSLGVGGQGTSYGYTF

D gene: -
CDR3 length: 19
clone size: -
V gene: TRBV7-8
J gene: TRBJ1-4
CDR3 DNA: TGTGCCAGCAGCTTACTCGCACAGACGGATTTTCCGGTCGGTGAAAAACTGTTTTTT
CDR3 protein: CASSLLAQTDFPVGEKLFF

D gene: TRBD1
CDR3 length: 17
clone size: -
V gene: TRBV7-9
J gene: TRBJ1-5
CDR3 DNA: TGTGCCAGCAGCTTTTGGGGGGGACAGGGCAGCAATCAGCCCCAGCATTTT
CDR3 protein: CASSFWGGQGSNQPQHF

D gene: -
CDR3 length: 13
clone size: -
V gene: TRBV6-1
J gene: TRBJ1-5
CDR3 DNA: TGTGCCAGCAGTCAAGGACAGCGTCAGCCCCAGCATTTT
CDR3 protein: CASSQGQRQPQHF

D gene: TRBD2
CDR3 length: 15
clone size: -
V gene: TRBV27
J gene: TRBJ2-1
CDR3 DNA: TGTGCCAGCATACTTAGCGGGAGGGCTGTCAATGAGCAGTTCTTC
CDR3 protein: CASILSGRAVNEQFF

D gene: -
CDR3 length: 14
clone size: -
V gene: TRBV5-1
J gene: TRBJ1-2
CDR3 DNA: TGCGCCAGCAGCTTGCTGTCAGGGAACTATGGCTACATCTTC
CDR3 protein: CASSLLSGNYGYIF

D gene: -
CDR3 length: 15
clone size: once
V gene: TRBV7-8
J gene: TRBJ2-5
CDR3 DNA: TGTGCCAGCAGCGGTATTATAGGGGTCCAAGAGACCCAGTACTTC
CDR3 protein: CASSGIIGVQETQYF

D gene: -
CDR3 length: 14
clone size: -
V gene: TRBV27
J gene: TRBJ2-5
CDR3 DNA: TGTGCCAGCAGTTTAATGTGGGTAGGGGCCCCTGTGTACTTC
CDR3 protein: CASSLMWVGAPVYF

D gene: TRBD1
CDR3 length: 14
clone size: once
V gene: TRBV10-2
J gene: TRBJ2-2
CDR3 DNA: TGCGCCAGCAGTTTGACAGGGGGCACCGGGGAGCTGTTTTTT
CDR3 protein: CASSLTGGTGELFF

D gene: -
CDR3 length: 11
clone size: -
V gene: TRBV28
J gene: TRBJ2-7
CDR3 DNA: TGTGCCAGCAGTTTGTACTACGAGCAGTACTTC
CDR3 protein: CASSLYYEQYF

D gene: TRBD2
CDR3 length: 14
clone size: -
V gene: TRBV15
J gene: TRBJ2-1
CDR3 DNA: TGTGCCACCAGCAAGGGACTAGAGGCTTTTGAGCAGTTCTTC
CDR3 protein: CATSKGLEAFEQFF

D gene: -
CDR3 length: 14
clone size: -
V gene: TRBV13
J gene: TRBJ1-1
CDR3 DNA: TGTGCCAGCAGCTTAGACGACAAGAACACTGAAGCTTTCTTT
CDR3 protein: CASSLDDKNTEAFF

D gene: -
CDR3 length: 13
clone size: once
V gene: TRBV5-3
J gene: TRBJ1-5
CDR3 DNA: TGTGCCAGAAGCCCGGCGGTAAATCAGCCCCAGCATTTT
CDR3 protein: CARSPAVNQPQHF